A selection of T cell receptor beta chains follows, all from one sample in a study of precursors of human CD4 cytotoxic T cells. TCRdb passed the reads through MiXCR, listing each CDR3 protein once. The repertoire includes several hundred distinct CDR3 sequences, roughly 23% of them detected once, and about 15% sits in the top ten. Material: memory CD4+ T cells from blood (PBMCs). These receptors were obtained from a human donor in good health. The CDR3 runs from the conserved cysteine through the conserved F or W. The D gene is left open where the match is weak. Size values are once, few and many counts, or a class for expanded clones, and some rows have none.

CDR3 protein: CSALDRGQPQHF
CDR3 DNA: TGCAGTGCTTTGGACAGGGGGCAGCCCCAGCATTTT
clone size: -
D gene: TRBD1
J gene: TRBJ1-5
V gene: TRBV20-1

CDR3 protein: CASSPFPTATNSPLHF
CDR3 DNA: TGTGCCAGCAGCCCCTTCCCCACGGCGACGAATTCACCCCTCCACTTT
clone size: -
D gene: -
J gene: TRBJ1-6
V gene: TRBV11-2

CDR3 protein: CSAMPGQGFEKLFF
CDR3 DNA: TGCAGTGCTATGCCGGGACAGGGGTTTGAAAAACTGTTTTTT
clone size: -
D gene: TRBD1
J gene: TRBJ1-4
V gene: TRBV20-1

CDR3 protein: CASSLIGGGDEQFF
CDR3 DNA: TGTGCCAGCAGCTTAATTGGAGGGGGCGATGAGCAGTTCTTC
clone size: few
D gene: -
J gene: TRBJ2-1
V gene: TRBV7-3

CDR3 protein: CASSLAPSEETQYF
CDR3 DNA: TGTGCCAGCAGCTTAGCCCCCAGCGAAGAGACCCAGTACTTC
clone size: few
D gene: -
J gene: TRBJ2-5
V gene: TRBV11-3

CDR3 protein: CASSPRLSYNEQFF
CDR3 DNA: TGTGCCAGCAGCCCCCGACTGTCCTACAATGAGCAGTTCTTC
clone size: -
D gene: -
J gene: TRBJ2-1
V gene: TRBV11-3

CDR3 protein: CASSRTTRQDSNQPQHF
CDR3 DNA: TGTGCCAGCAGTCGAACCACCCGACAGGATAGCAATCAGCCCCAGCATTTT
clone size: -
D gene: -
J gene: TRBJ1-5
V gene: TRBV6-5

CDR3 protein: CASSLGLRGENQPQHF
CDR3 DNA: TGTGCCAGCAGCTTGGGTCTGAGGGGAGAGAATCAGCCCCAGCATTTT
clone size: -
D gene: -
J gene: TRBJ1-5
V gene: TRBV5-5

CDR3 protein: CASSLGGTAVNTQYF
CDR3 DNA: TGTGCCAGCAGTTTGGGAGGGACCGCTGTAAATACGCAGTATTTT
clone size: -
D gene: TRBD2
J gene: TRBJ2-3
V gene: TRBV27

CDR3 protein: CSALSGRGGNEQFF
CDR3 DNA: TGCAGTGCTCTAAGCGGGAGAGGAGGCAATGAGCAGTTCTTC
clone size: large
D gene: TRBD2
J gene: TRBJ2-1
V gene: TRBV20-1

CDR3 protein: CASSPLQGDSPLHF
CDR3 DNA: TGTGCCAGCAGCCCCCTACAGGGAGATTCACCCCTCCACTTT
clone size: few
D gene: -
J gene: TRBJ1-6
V gene: TRBV7-6

CDR3 protein: CASSRYGANQPQHF
CDR3 DNA: TGTGCCAGCAGCCGCTACGGGGCCAATCAGCCCCAGCATTTT
clone size: -
D gene: -
J gene: TRBJ1-5
V gene: TRBV5-6

CDR3 protein: CSARDQGTVGVNQPQHF
CDR3 DNA: TGCAGTGCTAGAGATCAAGGGACAGTCGGCGTAAATCAGCCCCAGCATTTT
clone size: -
D gene: TRBD1
J gene: TRBJ1-5
V gene: TRBV20-1

CDR3 protein: CASSSFRGGGVNTEAFF
CDR3 DNA: TGTGCCAGCAGCTCCTTCAGGGGGGGAGGTGTTAACACTGAAGCTTTCTTT
clone size: large
D gene: TRBD1
J gene: TRBJ1-1
V gene: TRBV11-2

CDR3 protein: CSAQGGSNQPQHF
CDR3 DNA: TGCAGTGCTCAGGGCGGGAGCAATCAGCCCCAGCATTTT
clone size: -
D gene: -
J gene: TRBJ1-5
V gene: TRBV20-1

CDR3 protein: CATSVQPISAGVDEQFF
CDR3 DNA: TGTGCCACCAGTGTCCAACCCATCTCAGCGGGAGTGGATGAGCAGTTCTTC
clone size: -
D gene: TRBD2
J gene: TRBJ2-1
V gene: TRBV24-1

CDR3 protein: CASSLLANYGYTF
CDR3 DNA: TGTGCCAGCAGCCTCCTAGCTAACTATGGCTACACCTTC
clone size: -
D gene: -
J gene: TRBJ1-2
V gene: TRBV7-9

CDR3 protein: CASSVSGRASGTGELFF
CDR3 DNA: TGTGCCAGCAGTGTTAGCGGGAGGGCCTCGGGCACCGGGGAGCTGTTTTTT
clone size: -
D gene: TRBD2
J gene: TRBJ2-2
V gene: TRBV27

CDR3 protein: CASSTDRAGELFF
CDR3 DNA: TGTGCCAGCAGCACTGACAGGGCCGGGGAGCTGTTTTTT
clone size: few
D gene: TRBD1
J gene: TRBJ2-2
V gene: TRBV7-6

CDR3 protein: CAISESIGTGGHSLEQYF
CDR3 DNA: TGTGCCATCAGTGAGTCTATCGGGACAGGGGGCCATTCGTTGGAGCAGTACTTC
clone size: -
D gene: TRBD1
J gene: TRBJ2-7
V gene: TRBV10-3

CDR3 protein: CSAPRDRGGYNEQFF
CDR3 DNA: TGCAGTGCTCCGAGGGACAGGGGAGGCTACAATGAGCAGTTCTTC
clone size: few
D gene: TRBD1
J gene: TRBJ2-1
V gene: TRBV20-1

CDR3 protein: CASSRGLARDNEQFF
CDR3 DNA: TGTGCCAGCAGCAGGGGACTAGCGAGAGACAATGAGCAGTTCTTC
clone size: -
D gene: TRBD2
J gene: TRBJ2-1
V gene: TRBV12-3/TRBV12-4

CDR3 protein: CASSPTSIVTGELFF
CDR3 DNA: TGTGCCAGCAGTCCTACTAGCATAGTTACCGGGGAGCTGTTTTTT
clone size: -
D gene: -
J gene: TRBJ2-2
V gene: TRBV27

CDR3 protein: CSAYKTGSYNEQFF
CDR3 DNA: TGCAGTGCTTACAAGACAGGTTCCTACAATGAGCAGTTCTTC
clone size: -
D gene: -
J gene: TRBJ2-1
V gene: TRBV20-1

CDR3 protein: CASSEVDWTTDTQYF
CDR3 DNA: TGTGCCAGCAGTGAAGTGGACTGGACCACAGATACGCAGTATTTT
clone size: -
D gene: -
J gene: TRBJ2-3
V gene: TRBV2

CDR3 protein: CSARMDLEAFF
CDR3 DNA: TGCAGTGCTAGGATGGACCTTGAAGCTTTCTTT
clone size: -
D gene: -
J gene: TRBJ1-1
V gene: TRBV20-1

CDR3 protein: CATSDPTSTNEQFF
CDR3 DNA: TGTGCCACCAGTGATCCGACTAGCACTAATGAGCAGTTCTTC
clone size: large
D gene: TRBD2
J gene: TRBJ2-1
V gene: TRBV24-1

CDR3 protein: CSVRNTLTEAFF
CDR3 DNA: TGCAGCGTTCGGAACACCTTGACTGAAGCTTTCTTT
clone size: few
D gene: -
J gene: TRBJ1-1
V gene: TRBV29-1

CDR3 protein: CASSQDRLLADSSYNEQFF
CDR3 DNA: TGTGCCAGCAGCCAAGATAGGTTACTAGCGGATAGCTCCTACAATGAGCAGTTCTTC
clone size: few
D gene: TRBD2
J gene: TRBJ2-1
V gene: TRBV3-1

CDR3 protein: CSVEDLRDVEAFF
CDR3 DNA: TGCAGCGTTGAAGATCTCCGGGACGTTGAAGCTTTCTTT
clone size: hyperexpanded
D gene: -
J gene: TRBJ1-1
V gene: TRBV29-1

CDR3 protein: CASSPHQREGYNEQFF
CDR3 DNA: TGCGCCAGCAGCCCCCACCAGCGGGAGGGCTATAATGAGCAGTTCTTC
clone size: large
D gene: TRBD2
J gene: TRBJ2-1
V gene: TRBV4-1

CDR3 protein: CASSPFLTSEQYF
CDR3 DNA: TGCGCCAGCAGCCCCTTTTTAACCAGCGAGCAGTACTTC
clone size: few
D gene: -
J gene: TRBJ2-7
V gene: TRBV5-1

CDR3 protein: CASGTSPGGRGYTF
CDR3 DNA: TGTGCCAGCGGCACCAGCCCAGGGGGCCGGGGCTACACCTTT
clone size: once
D gene: TRBD1
J gene: TRBJ1-2
V gene: TRBV13

CDR3 protein: CASSEARGVGAFF
CDR3 DNA: TGTGCCAGCAGTGAAGCTCGCGGAGTAGGAGCTTTCTTT
clone size: -
D gene: -
J gene: TRBJ1-1
V gene: TRBV6-1

CDR3 protein: CASSLLGIGYGYTF
CDR3 DNA: TGCGCCAGCAGCTTGTTGGGAATCGGCTATGGCTACACCTTC
clone size: -
D gene: -
J gene: TRBJ1-2
V gene: TRBV5-1

CDR3 protein: CSVVPSRGTEAFF
CDR3 DNA: TGCAGCGTTGTTCCGAGTCGGGGCACTGAAGCTTTCTTT
clone size: -
D gene: -
J gene: TRBJ1-1
V gene: TRBV29-1

CDR3 protein: CATSRDPSGRLNTQYF
CDR3 DNA: TGTGCCACCAGCAGAGATCCTAGCGGGAGGCTGAATACGCAGTATTTT
clone size: few
D gene: TRBD2
J gene: TRBJ2-3
V gene: TRBV15

CDR3 protein: CASRHTDTQYF
CDR3 DNA: TGTGCCAGCAGACACACAGATACGCAGTATTTT
clone size: -
D gene: -
J gene: TRBJ2-3
V gene: TRBV12-3/TRBV12-4

CDR3 protein: CATSDSPGTSGGSYNEQFF
CDR3 DNA: TGTGCCACCAGTGATTCCCCTGGGACTAGCGGAGGCTCCTACAATGAGCAGTTCTTC
clone size: -
D gene: TRBD2
J gene: TRBJ2-1
V gene: TRBV24-1

CDR3 protein: CASSLVGLAGVDTQYF
CDR3 DNA: TGTGCCAGCAGCTTGGTGGGACTAGCGGGAGTTGATACGCAGTATTTT
clone size: few
D gene: TRBD2
J gene: TRBJ2-3
V gene: TRBV11-2

CDR3 protein: CASSHGQGSYEQYF
CDR3 DNA: TGTGCCAGCAGCCACGGACAGGGTTCCTACGAGCAGTACTTC
clone size: few
D gene: TRBD1
J gene: TRBJ2-7
V gene: TRBV7-8

CDR3 protein: CASSTRTSGRVWGSYEQYF
CDR3 DNA: TGTGCCAGCAGTACCCGGACTAGCGGGAGGGTTTGGGGCTCCTACGAGCAGTACTTC
clone size: -
D gene: TRBD2
J gene: TRBJ2-7
V gene: TRBV6-5

CDR3 protein: CASSSSGGENEQFF
CDR3 DNA: TGTGCCAGCAGCTCTAGCGGCGGGGAGAATGAGCAGTTCTTC
clone size: few
D gene: TRBD2
J gene: TRBJ2-1
V gene: TRBV7-3

CDR3 protein: CASSMGLAGDNEQFF
CDR3 DNA: TGTGCCAGTAGTATGGGACTAGCGGGAGACAATGAGCAGTTCTTC
clone size: -
D gene: TRBD2
J gene: TRBJ2-1
V gene: TRBV19

CDR3 protein: CASSFGGSNEQFF
CDR3 DNA: TGTGCCAGCAGCTTTGGTGGGAGCAATGAGCAGTTCTTC
clone size: -
D gene: -
J gene: TRBJ2-1
V gene: TRBV7-2